This T cell receptor beta chain was retrieved from a study of shared clonotypes between healthy human individuals. Study in general: A few men and two women, aged 18 to 49, were donors. Every donor yielded three CD4 naive, three CD4 memory, two CD8 naive and one CD8 memory plate.

The input for sorted-subset replicate PCRs was 200 to 250 ng DNA, tens of thousands of T cell genomes. TCRdb keeps only in-frame clones here, not all; method: immunoSEQ multiplex PCR. The sample has about 2.4 million clones; roughly 92% are singletons. Study-level results: Generally, estimated richness proved larger in naive subsets than it did in memory subsets.

The V gene's germline CDR1 is PRHDT and CDR2 FYEKMQ (reference sequence). The CDR3 has 16 amino acids. The V and J ends lost 6 bases and 6 bases, in that order; junction bases with no gene match: 9. A word on this clone: Its antigen remains unidentified.

The TCR comes from a man younger than 35 in good health. The genes are TRBV13 and TRBJ2-3; TRBD2 matches at 13 bases. The sequenced material came from naive CD4+ T cells sorted from blood. Subset here: CD45RA+ positively selected. The CDR3 nucleotides are TGTGCCAGCAGTCCTAGACTAGCGGGGGGTGGCGATACGCAGTATTTT. This gives the protein CASSPRLAGGGDTQYF.